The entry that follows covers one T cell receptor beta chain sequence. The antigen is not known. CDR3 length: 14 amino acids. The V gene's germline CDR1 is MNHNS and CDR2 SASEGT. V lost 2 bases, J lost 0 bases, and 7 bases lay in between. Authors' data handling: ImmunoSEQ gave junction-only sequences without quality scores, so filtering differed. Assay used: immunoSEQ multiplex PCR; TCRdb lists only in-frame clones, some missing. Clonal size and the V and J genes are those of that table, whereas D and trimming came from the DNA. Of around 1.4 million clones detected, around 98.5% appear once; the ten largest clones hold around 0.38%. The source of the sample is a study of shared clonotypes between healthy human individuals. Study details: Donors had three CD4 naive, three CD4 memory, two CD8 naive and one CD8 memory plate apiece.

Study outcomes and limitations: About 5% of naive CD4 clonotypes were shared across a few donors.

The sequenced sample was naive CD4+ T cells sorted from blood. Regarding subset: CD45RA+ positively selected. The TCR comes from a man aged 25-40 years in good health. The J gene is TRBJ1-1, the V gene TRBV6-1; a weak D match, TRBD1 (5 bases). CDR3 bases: TGTGCCAGCAGTGAAAGGGGTCTGAACACTGAAGCTTTCTTT. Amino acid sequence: CASSERGLNTEAFF.